This T cell receptor (beta chain) was captured by sequencing in a study of blood T cell repertoires in COVID-19 (dated by TCRdb to between 2020 and 2021). For context, the study as a whole: Samples from collaborators originated in the United States, Italy and Spain and spanned both the acute and convalescent phases of COVID-19. The prospective study material was composed of cDNA or gDNA derived from T cells, B-cell-depleted T cells, or PBMCs. Deeply sampled blood TCRbeta repertoires from subjects exposed to, actively infected with, or recovered from COVID-19 were included in the dataset. The repertoires were released in a freely available public database meant as a resource for research on the immune response to SARS-CoV-2. Samples came from the ongoing ImmuneRACE study (first 160 participants) plus 1,254 subjects from 6 global collaborators. A de-identified subject ID, COVID-19 status, age in years and sex were almost always included in the sample metadata. HLA class I and class II types, where available, came from metadata supplied by the sample provider rather than from assay-based typing.

Measured from the cysteine to the phenylalanine, the CDR3 is 12 residues long. Here the CDR3 DNA is all that survives: 36 bases in frame from base 1. Trimming costs V 6 bases and J 8 bases, and their ends lie 13 bases apart. The immunoSEQ Assay, a bias-controlled multiplex PCR, was used to amplify TCRbeta CDR3 regions from genomic DNA. As for how the authors treated the data: The number of nucleated cells in each sample was estimated by amplification of reference gene primers within the assay. To quantify the absolute abundance of each unique TCRbeta CDR3 rearrangement, sequence reads were collapsed and filtered. For each sample, productive Simpson clonality was calculated as the square root of Simpson's diversity index across productive rearrangements. In TCRdb, the immuneACCESS table is reduced to in-frame sequences with V and J assigned. These tables do not hold every clone; where another copy was compared, an unresolved V gene accounts for under half, and the others remain unexplained. V, J and clone size were drawn from that table, and D and trimming were deduced from the DNA. Recorded for this sample are around 340,000 clones; roughly 89% of them occurred a single time. Of the sample, 3.9% is held by the ten largest clones.

One collaborating source in Seattle enrolled patients while the patients were actively infected and followed the patients over time throughout the course of disease. Each collaborating institution followed its own protocols to collect whole blood in K2EDTA tubes. For TCRbeta analysis, collaborator samples were shipped as frozen whole blood, as isolated PBMCs, or as DNA extracted from either sample type. Overall results and qualifications from the work: Clinical and demographic metadata were provided uncurated, with the amount varying by source and participant.

Comment on this clone: Its cognate antigen has yet to be identified. No base quality values were provided; no much bigger clone lies one nucleotide off.

The chain is assembled from TRBV12-3 or TRBV12-4 and TRBJ1-1; too little of a D gene remains to name it. The TCR sequence derives from an older woman with COVID-19, enrolled during active disease. Sequencing input: peripheral blood. CDR3 loop: CASRWSLSEAFF. The base sequence is TGTGCCAGCAGGTGGTCACTATCGGAAGCTTTCTTT.